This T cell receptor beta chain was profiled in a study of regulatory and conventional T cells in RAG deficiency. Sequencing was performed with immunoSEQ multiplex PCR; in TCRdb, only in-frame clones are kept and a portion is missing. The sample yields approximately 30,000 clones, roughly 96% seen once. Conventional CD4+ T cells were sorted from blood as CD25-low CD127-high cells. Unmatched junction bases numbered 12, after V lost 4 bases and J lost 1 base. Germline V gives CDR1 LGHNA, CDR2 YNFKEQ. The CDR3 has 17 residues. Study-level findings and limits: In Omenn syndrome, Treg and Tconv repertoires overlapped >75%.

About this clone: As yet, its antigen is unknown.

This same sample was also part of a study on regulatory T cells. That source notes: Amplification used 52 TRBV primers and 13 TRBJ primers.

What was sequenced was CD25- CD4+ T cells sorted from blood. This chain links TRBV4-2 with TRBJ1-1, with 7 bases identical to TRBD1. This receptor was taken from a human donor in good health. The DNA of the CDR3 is TGTGCCAGCAGCCGCCCCAAGGGCGGGACAGCGAACACTGAAGCTTTCTTT. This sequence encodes CASSRPKGGTANTEAFF.